Listed below are T cell receptor beta chains from one sample, sequenced in a study of Graves' ophthalmopathy and Graves' hyperthyroidism. Each CDR3 protein is one row after TCRdb ran MiXCR on the multiplex PCR reads. The sample lists 450,000 to 600,000 distinct CDR3 sequences, about two fifths occurring once. The source material was peripheral blood or thyroid tissue (not recorded which). The receptors were gathered from an adult man with Graves' hyperthyroidism. The CDR3 runs from the conserved cysteine through the conserved F or W. Fields, in order: D gene, clone size, V gene, J gene, CDR3 DNA, CDR3 protein. The D gene is left open where the match is weak. The listing skips clone size in some rows; elsewhere it reads once, few, many or a size class.

d_call: .
clone_size: few
v_call: TRBV3-1
j_call: TRBJ1-1
cdr3_nt: TGTGCCAGCAAAGAGGGGGACGGAACTGAAGCTTTCTTT
cdr3_aa: CASKEGDGTEAFF

d_call: .
clone_size: many
v_call: TRBV6-5
j_call: TRBJ1-1
cdr3_nt: TGTGCCAGCATTCCACAGGGAAGGAACACTGAAGCTTTCTTT
cdr3_aa: CASIPQGRNTEAFF

d_call: .
clone_size: many
v_call: TRBV12-3/TRBV12-4
j_call: TRBJ1-4
cdr3_nt: TGTGCCAGCAAGATAGGGGCCCAAAGGGGTGAAAAACTGTTTTTT
cdr3_aa: CASKIGAQRGEKLFF

d_call: .
clone_size: .
v_call: TRBV7-8
j_call: TRBJ2-5
cdr3_nt: TGTGCCAGCAGCTCACCACGGGATCAAGAGACCCAGTACTTC
cdr3_aa: CASSSPRDQETQYF

d_call: TRBD1
clone_size: few
v_call: TRBV2
j_call: TRBJ2-1
cdr3_nt: TGTGCCAGCAGTGTGGACAGGGGACGGGTTAATGAGCAGTTCTTC
cdr3_aa: CASSVDRGRVNEQFF

d_call: .
clone_size: few
v_call: TRBV5-8
j_call: TRBJ1-5
cdr3_nt: TGTGCCAGCAGCTTAGGCTCTGGAGAACGGGAACAGCCCCAGCATTTT
cdr3_aa: CASSLGSGEREQPQHF

d_call: .
clone_size: .
v_call: TRBV4-2
j_call: TRBJ2-2
cdr3_nt: TGTGCCAGCAGCCAAGATTCGGAGAACCTTGGCACCGGGGAGCTGTTTTTT
cdr3_aa: CASSQDSENLGTGELFF

d_call: .
clone_size: .
v_call: TRBV24-1
j_call: TRBJ2-2
cdr3_nt: TGTGCCACCAGTGATCCCCGACGAAACACCGGGGAGCTGTTTTTT
cdr3_aa: CATSDPRRNTGELFF

d_call: TRBD1
clone_size: few
v_call: TRBV20-1
j_call: TRBJ2-7
cdr3_nt: TGCAGTATACCCAGGGACAGGGGGGACTACGAGCAGTACTTC
cdr3_aa: CSIPRDRGDYEQYF

d_call: TRBD1
clone_size: many
v_call: TRBV29-1
j_call: TRBJ1-4
cdr3_nt: TGCAGCGTTGGAGAGACAGGGCTAAGGAGCCATAATGAAAAACTGTTTTTT
cdr3_aa: CSVGETGLRSHNEKLFF

d_call: .
clone_size: many
v_call: TRBV4-1
j_call: TRBJ2-7
cdr3_nt: TGCGCCAGCAGCCCCCGGTTCGGGGCGACTTACGAGCAGTACTTC
cdr3_aa: CASSPRFGATYEQYF

d_call: .
clone_size: .
v_call: TRBV3-1
j_call: TRBJ2-7
cdr3_nt: TGTGCCAGCAGCCAAGGGGACGGTCCCTACGAGCAGTACTTC
cdr3_aa: CASSQGDGPYEQYF

d_call: .
clone_size: .
v_call: TRBV12-3/TRBV12-4
j_call: TRBJ1-2
cdr3_nt: TGTGCCAGCAGTTTTTCGGGCGTCAACTATGGCTACACCTTC
cdr3_aa: CASSFSGVNYGYTF

d_call: .
clone_size: .
v_call: TRBV10-2
j_call: TRBJ1-2
cdr3_nt: TGCGCCAGCAGTGAGTCAGGGCTCTATGGCTACACCTTC
cdr3_aa: CASSESGLYGYTF

d_call: .
clone_size: many
v_call: TRBV5-6
j_call: TRBJ1-2
cdr3_nt: TGTGCCAGCAGCTTGATTGGTTGGAGGGTTGATGGCTACACCTTC
cdr3_aa: CASSLIGWRVDGYTF

d_call: .
clone_size: many
v_call: TRBV7-9
j_call: TRBJ1-6
cdr3_nt: TGTGCCAGCAGTCCTATGGGCCTAAATAATTCACCCCTCCACTTT
cdr3_aa: CASSPMGLNNSPLHF

d_call: .
clone_size: .
v_call: TRBV19
j_call: TRBJ1-5
cdr3_nt: TGTGCCAGTAGTCCCGCAGGGGAGAGAAATCAGCCCCAGCATTTT
cdr3_aa: CASSPAGERNQPQHF

d_call: TRBD1
clone_size: few
v_call: TRBV9
j_call: TRBJ1-1
cdr3_nt: TGTGCCAGCAACTCTCCGACAGGGTGGACTGAAGCTTTCTTT
cdr3_aa: CASNSPTGWTEAFF

d_call: TRBD2
clone_size: many
v_call: TRBV20-1
j_call: TRBJ2-7
cdr3_nt: TGCAGTGCTAAGCGGGAGGTCTCCTACGAGCAGTACTTC
cdr3_aa: CSAKREVSYEQYF

d_call: .
clone_size: .
v_call: TRBV19
j_call: TRBJ2-7
cdr3_nt: TGTGCCAGTAGTATAGAGGGGAGGTACGAGCAGTACTTC
cdr3_aa: CASSIEGRYEQYF

d_call: TRBD2
clone_size: .
v_call: TRBV3-1
j_call: TRBJ2-7
cdr3_nt: TGTGCCAGCAGCCAAGCGGGGAGCGGGAGGGCCGCCTACGAGCAGTACTTC
cdr3_aa: CASSQAGSGRAAYEQYF

d_call: .
clone_size: .
v_call: TRBV11-3
j_call: TRBJ1-1
cdr3_nt: TGTGCCAGCAGCTTAGTGGCAGACTACAAAGGTTACACTGAAGCTTTCTTT
cdr3_aa: CASSLVADYKGYTEAFF

d_call: TRBD2
clone_size: many
v_call: TRBV19
j_call: TRBJ2-5
cdr3_nt: TGTGCCAGTATGAGCGGGACCTACCTAAAAGAGACCCAGTACTTC
cdr3_aa: CASMSGTYLKETQYF